Each of the 26 T cell receptor beta chains below was sequenced from the same sample in a study of blood T cell repertoires in COVID-19. TCRdb's copy holds only in-frame clones and misses some; the assay was immunoSEQ multiplex PCR. The sample records over 60,000 clones, about 87% being singletons. The specimen was peripheral blood. Source of these receptors: a woman older than 75 with active COVID-19.

This chain connects TRBV18 to TRBJ1-2; a weak D match, TRBD1 (5 bases). The germline V gene has CDR1 KGHSH and CDR2 LQKENI. The CDR3 consists of 13 residues. V lost 2 bases and J lost 6, with 10 bases in between. In nucleotides, the CDR3 is TGTGCCAGCTCACCAGGAATCAGGGATGGCTACACCTTC. Translated, it gives CASSPGIRDGYTF.

The V and J genes are TRBV19 and TRBJ2-7; 8 bases fit TRBD1. This CDR3 spans 14 amino acids. The junction had 3 bases not matched to a gene; V was cut back by 5 bases and J by 0 bases. Germline-derived CDR1 and CDR2 are LNHDA and SQIVND (reference sequence). CDR3 nucleotides: TGTGCCAGTAGTTCAGGACAGGGCTCCTACGAGCAGTACTTC. This encodes CASSSGQGSYEQYF.

This sequence joins TRBV11-2 and TRBJ2-2, with D maybe TRBD1 (7 bases). The CDR3 is 15 residues long. Germline V lookup: CDR1 SGHAT, CDR2 FQNNGV. V lost 2 bases and J 7 bases, leaving 14 bases between the germline ends. CDR3 in amino acids: CASSLLAGGIGELFF. The CDR3 DNA is TGTGCCAGCAGCTTATTAGCAGGGGGGATCGGGGAGCTGTTTTTT. Combining the CDR3 with reference TRBV11-2 and TRBJ2-2 gives the whole variable domain EAGVAQSPRYKIIEKRQSVAFWCNPISGHATLYWYQQILGQGPKLLIQFQNNGVVDDSQLPKDRFSAERLKGVDSTLKIQPAKLEDSAVYLCASSLLAGGIGELFFGEGSRLTVL.

J is TRBJ1-1 and V is TRBV20-1; D gene unclear. Germline CDR1 reads DFQATT; CDR2 reads SNEGSKA (reference sequence). This CDR3 spans 10 amino acids. V was clipped by 5 bases and J by 3 bases, with 4 bases between them. In DNA, the CDR3 is TGCAGTGCTCTCGACACTGAAGCTTTCTTT. This gives the protein CSALDTEAFF.

The chain carries TRBV29-1 and TRBJ1-1; D is uncertain. The germline gives CDR1 SQVTM, CDR2 ANQGSEA. V lost 6 bases, J lost 0 bases, and 11 bases lay in between. This CDR3 contains 13 residues. CDR3 in DNA: TGCAGCGTGAAGAGTTTCATGAACACTGAAGCTTTCTTT. Amino acid sequence: CSVKSFMNTEAFF.

The table lists this clone with many counts. The chain uses TRBV6-5 and TRBJ2-1; D ambiguous. This CDR3 contains 14 residues. Germline V gives CDR1 MNHEY, CDR2 SVGAGI. The ends were cut back, 0 bases at V and 5 bases at J, with 8 bases in the middle. CDR3 amino acids: CASSYSNPNNEQFF. For the CDR3, the DNA is TGTGCCAGCAGTTACTCGAACCCTAACAATGAGCAGTTCTTC.

This rearrangement joins TRBV27 to TRBJ2-1; TRBD1 matches at 7 bases. CDR3 length equals 13 residues. The junction had 7 bases not matched to a gene; V was cut back by 5 bases and J by 9 bases. CDR1 is MNHEY and CDR2 is SMNVEV in the germline V gene (reference sequence). The CDR3 region is CASSLDRDSEQFF. The CDR3 coding sequence is TGTGCCAGCAGTCTCGACAGGGATAGTGAGCAGTTCTTC.

The rearrangement joins TRBV7-2 to TRBJ2-3, with 10 positions matching TRBD2. CDR1 and CDR2 (germline): SGHTA, FQGNSA. Trimming removed 2 bases from V and 6 bases from J; junction bases left unmatched: 5. The CDR3 runs 15 residues. CDR3: CASSLYLAGVDTQYF. The CDR3 DNA sequence: TGTGCCAGCAGCTTATACCTAGCGGGAGTGGATACGCAGTATTTT.

This chain joins TRBV6-6 and TRBJ1-4; D uncertain. V was cut by 0 bases and J by 5 bases, with 13 bases left in between. Germline CDR1 is MNHNY and CDR2 is SVGAGI (reference sequence). This CDR3 spans 16 amino acids. CDR3 nucleotides: TGTGCCAGCAGTTACTCGGGTGGGAGTCAAAATGAAAAACTGTTTTTT. It yields the protein CASSYSGGSQNEKLFF.

The rearrangement links TRBV28 to TRBJ2-3; D perhaps matches TRBD1 (5 bases). This CDR3 has 13 residues. Germline CDR1 is MDHEN and CDR2 is SYDVKM. Trimming cost V 9 bases and J 2 bases, with 12 bases left between them. CDR3 nucleotide sequence: TGTGCCAGTAGTGACAGCTTCACAGATACGCAGTATTTT. Translated, it gives CASSDSFTDTQYF.

The rearrangement links TRBV3-1 (or the pseudogene TRBV3-2) to TRBJ2-3, with 7 bases identical to TRBD1. Germline V gene lookup returns CDR1 LGHDT and CDR2 YNNKEL (reference sequence). This CDR3 is built from 15 residues. The trim removed 0 bases at V and 2 bases at J, leaving 2 bases unmatched. CDR3 residues: CASSQDTGATDTQYF. The CDR3 DNA sequence: TGTGCCAGCAGCCAAGATACAGGGGCCACAGATACGCAGTATTTT.

The chain joins TRBV9 to TRBJ2-3; 7 bases are shared with TRBD2. Germline V gene lookup returns CDR1 SGDLS and CDR2 YYNGEE. Unmatched junction bases numbered 12, after V lost 2 bases and J lost 6 bases. There are 16 residues in the CDR3. CDR3 sequence reads: CASSVRGSYIEDTQYF. The CDR3 coding sequence is TGTGCCAGCAGCGTGCGCGGGAGTTATATCGAGGATACGCAGTATTTT. Full variable domain (rest looked up from reference TRBV9 and TRBJ2-3): DSGVTQTPKHLITATGQRVTLRCSPRSGDLSVYWYQQSLDQGLQFLIQYYNGEERAKGNILERFSAQQFPDLHSELNLSSLELGDSALYFCASSVRGSYIEDTQYFGPGTRLTVL.

This rearrangement joins TRBV7-2 to TRBJ2-7, with D perhaps TRBD2 (6 bases). The V gene lost 3 bases and the J gene lost 12 bases, with 15 bases spanning the gap. Germline V lookup: CDR1 SGHTA, CDR2 FQGNSA. This CDR3 is built from 12 residues. DNA for the CDR3: TGTGCCAGCAGCTTCCCTCCGGGAGTTAGGTACTTC. Its protein is CASSFPPGVRYF.

The rearrangement uses TRBV29-1 and TRBJ2-7; 7 nucleotides align to TRBD1. The germline V gene has CDR1 SQVTM and CDR2 ANQGSEA. V was pared by 7 bases and J by 8 bases, with 8 bases of the junction left unmatched. This CDR3 has 11 residues. CDR3 in amino acids: CSAGQGDKQYF. CDR3 nucleotides: TGCAGCGCCGGTCAGGGGGACAAGCAGTACTTC.

The chain recombines TRBV20-1 with TRBJ2-1; TRBD2 matches 9 bases. The germline V gene encodes CDR1 DFQATT and CDR2 SNEGSKA (reference sequence). The CDR3 totals 9 residues. Here the CDR3 DNA reads TGCTCGAGCGGGGGGGAGCAGTTCTTC. Translated, it gives CSSGGEQFF.

The rearrangement joins TRBV7-9 to TRBJ2-3; D not resolved. The V and J ends lost 5 bases and 1 base respectively, with 4 bases between them. Germline V gene sequence: CDR1 SEHNR, CDR2 FQNEAQ (reference sequence). The CDR3 consists of 12 residues. The CDR3 region is CASSRGTDTQYF. CDR3 nucleotides: TGTGCCAGCAGCCGGGGCACAGATACGCAGTATTTT.

The CDR3 spells CASSRGALSYNEQFF. Written as DNA, the CDR3 is TGTGCCAGCAGCCGGGGGGCGCTATCCTACAATGAGCAGTTCTTC. The J gene is TRBJ2-1, the V gene TRBV5-6; possibly TRBD2 for D (7 bases). The germline V gene has CDR1 SGHDT and CDR2 YYEEEE. Deletions cut 4 bases from V and 1 base from J, with 12 bases between. CDR3 size: 15 residues.

As concerns this clone: This sample also contains other DNA sequences that code for the same CDR3. The rearrangement joins TRBV19 to TRBJ2-2, with 9 bases identical to TRBD1. With V trimmed by 5 bases and J by 2 bases, 6 bases remained unmatched. Germline V CDR1 and CDR2: LNHDA, SQIVND (reference sequence). This CDR3 spans 16 amino acids. CDR3 sequence: CASSVTGGLNTGELFF. DNA for the CDR3: TGTGCCAGTAGTGTCACAGGGGGCCTAAACACCGGGGAGCTGTTTTTT.

The gene calls are TRBV5-6 and TRBJ2-3; 7 bases match TRBD2. This CDR3 is 14 amino acids long. Germline V gene lookup returns CDR1 SGHDT and CDR2 YYEEEE. V shed 0 bases and J 5 bases; nucleotides not matched to a gene: 3. As DNA, the CDR3 is TGTGCCAGCAGCTTGGTAGGGAGGGGAGATACGCAGTATTTT. Its protein product is CASSLVGRGDTQYF.

V and J are TRBV28 and TRBJ1-2, with 9 bases aligning to TRBD1. V lost 4 bases to trimming and J lost 1 base; unmatched junction nucleotides: 7. The V gene's germline CDR1 is MDHEN and CDR2 SYDVKM. CDR3 length: 16 amino acids. The CDR3 DNA is TGTGCCAGCAGTTCCGGACAGGGGAAAAATAACTATGGCTACACCTTC. Protein: CASSSGQGKNNYGYTF.

This clone was detected only once. V and J are TRBV19 and TRBJ2-3; D gene unclear. The V end lost 5 bases, the J end lost 2 bases, and 5 bases lay between the germline ends. Germline lookup yields CDR1 LNHDA and CDR2 SQIVND (reference sequence). The CDR3 is 12 amino acids. The CDR3 region is CASSSLTDTQYF. CDR3 nucleotide sequence: TGTGCCAGTAGTTCTCTCACAGATACGCAGTATTTT. Full variable domain (outside the CDR3, taken from reference TRBV19 and TRBJ2-3): DGGITQSPKYLFRKEGQNVTLSCEQNLNHDAMYWYRQDPGQGLRLIYYSQIVNDFQKGDIAEGYSVSREKKESFPLTVTSAQKNPTAFYLCASSSLTDTQYFGPGTRLTVL.

This clone was recorded once. V gene TRBV7-6 combines with J gene TRBJ2-1; 7 nucleotides line up with TRBD2. Germline assignment: CDR1 SGHVS and CDR2 FNYEAQ. The CDR3 length is 16 residues. The ends lost 4 bases at V and 3 bases at J; junction bases unmatched: 9. CDR3 DNA sequence: TGTGCCAGCAGCTCCCCAGTAGCGGGCCTCTACAATGAGCAGTTCTTC. It is translated as CASSSPVAGLYNEQFF.

The chain employs TRBV6-5 and TRBJ2-7, with 11 bases aligning to TRBD1. The CDR3 is 15 amino acids. Germline loops: CDR1 MNHEY, CDR2 SVGAGI. V was clipped by 5 bases and J by 9 bases; unmatched bases: 12. The CDR3 nucleotides are TGTGCCAGCAGTCGCTCGGGACAGGGGGGGAGGGGGCAGTACTTC. It translates to CASSRSGQGGRGQYF.

V and J are TRBV2 and TRBJ1-1; 9 bases are shared with TRBD1. The V and J ends lost 3 bases and 10 bases, in that order; junction bases with no gene match: 3. CDR1 SNHLY and CDR2 FYNNEI come from the germline V gene. The CDR3 extends over 12 amino acids. In nucleotides, the CDR3 is TGTGCCAGCAGTGAGGACAGGGGAAGAGCTTTCTTT. Translation: CASSEDRGRAFF.

In this sample, this clone turned up once. This chain joins TRBV4-3 and TRBJ2-7, with 11 bases identical to TRBD1. Germline V gives CDR1 LGHNA, CDR2 YSLEER. This CDR3 contains 16 residues. Unmatched junction bases numbered 5, after V lost 1 base and J lost 3 bases. CDR3: CASSQGGTGGYYEQYF. The CDR3 DNA follows: TGCGCCAGCAGCCAAGGTGGGACAGGGGGATACTACGAGCAGTACTTC.

The chain uses TRBV7-3 and TRBJ2-1, with 7 bases fitting TRBD2. Germline-derived CDR1 and CDR2 are SGHTA and FQGTGA. The ends lost 1 base at V and 10 bases at J; junction bases unmatched: 10. CDR3 length equals 15 residues. The CDR3 is CASSLKEAGSREQFF. The CDR3 region has the DNA TGTGCCAGCAGCTTAAAAGAAGCGGGGTCAAGGGAGCAGTTCTTC.